This is a list of T cell receptor beta chains from one sample in a study of regulatory T cells in long-lasting Graves disease. A single record per CDR3 protein comes from TCRdb applying MiXCR to the multiplex PCR reads. The data contain 350,000 to 500,000 distinct CDR3 sequences, roughly 15% of them singletons. The data were also submitted as part of a second study, on T cells in Graves' hyperthyroidism and ophthalmopathy.

This specimen was peripheral blood mononuclear cells (PBMCs), taken at new diagnosis, from a patient treated with antithyroid drugs. The origin of the receptors is a woman aged 25 to 45 with Graves disease. CDR3s include the opening cysteine and the closing phenylalanine or tryptophan. D genes are given only for firm matches. Not every row has a clone size; where given, it reads once, few, many or a size class.

TRBV20-1 many - CSARTVNNSPLHF
TRBV2 many TRBD1 CASSEGTGGSSSGNTIYF
TRBV28 many - CATIGQSAGNTIYF
TRBV28 many - CASGDQAWSYEQYF
TRBV20-1 - - CSFPGRYQETQYF
TRBV20-1 many - CSARWNNGYTF
TRBV30 few TRBD1 CAWSTGTGINGEQYF
TRBV12-3/TRBV12-4 few - CASSVPTYQETQYF
TRBV20-1 - - CSARDRSRSNTGELFF
TRBV20-1 few - CSALGGNTDTQYF
TRBV6-1 - TRBD1 CASSRGQGVTDTQYF
TRBV4-2 many - CASSQGLGSYEQYF
TRBV29-1 - - CSVRATGRWGDTQYF
TRBV7-8 many - CASNKRGAGNTEAFF
TRBV28 many TRBD1 CASSTNSGTEDKYYEQYF
TRBV27 few - CASSLSPPLRNEQFF
TRBV7-6 many - CASTTAGRKSYNEQFF
TRBV29-1 - - CSVGQGNLQFF
TRBV20-1 - - CSARDRGLTYEQYF
TRBV7-9 - - CASSLRVVGELFF
TRBV3-1 - TRBD2 CASSQVPSGSNEQFF
TRBV2 many TRBD2 CASSGGLAGGQETQYF
TRBV7-9 many TRBD1 CASSRDSLNEQFF
TRBV3-1 - TRBD2 CASSQDGAGSSTDTQYF
TRBV4-1 - TRBD1 CASSHDRGDYGYTF
TRBV11-2 many - CASSAGMRYTGELFF
TRBV20-1 many TRBD1 CSAREVPGQGAFSEKLFF
TRBV20-1 many - CSASEGVGYEQYF
TRBV28 many - CASIRASEAFF
TRBV7-3 - - CASGPQPANVLTF
TRBV11-2 many - CASSLGPRGSTGNTIYF
TRBV27 many - CASSSGHYEQYF
TRBV7-2 many - CASTPGVGLNNEQFF
TRBV20-1 few TRBD2 CSASQAGGILAKNIQYF
TRBV28 many - CASSQDRANYGYTF
TRBV4-1 few - CASSQVAGLDGYTF
TRBV12-3/TRBV12-4 many - CASTTLNGGELFF
TRBV5-4 many TRBD2 CASSPTSGSGETQYF
TRBV2 many TRBD1 CASSDGTGWDSPLHF
TRBV5-4 many TRBD2 CASSSGLAGFDTQYF
TRBV20-1 - TRBD1 CSALQRAGQFGPFF
TRBV27 few - CASSLSNNQPQHF
TRBV24-1 many TRBD1 CATSDSGQGPYEQYF
TRBV5-1 many - CASSLGVGGSYNEQFF
TRBV7-2 few - CASSLVLSAADTQYF
TRBV13 few - CASSLAGPRGYNQPQHF
TRBV15 many - CATSTIFGETANQPQHF
TRBV28 many - CASTLTGPSYEQYF
TRBV10-3 many TRBD2 CAISEGLAGRYEQFF
TRBV3-1 few - CASSQEQVPGELFF
TRBV7-9 - TRBD1 CASSLDGTGYNQPLHF
TRBV3-1 many TRBD2 CASSLAGLIVTQYF
TRBV7-9 many - CASSLSTLGELASYEQYF